Shown below are 22 T cell receptor beta chains from a single sample sequenced in a study of response to subunit inactivated influenza vaccine. TCRdb analysed the RT-PCR reads with MiXCR anew, one entry per CDR3 protein. The table includes a few hundred thousand distinct CDR3 sequences, approximately 10% detected once. Another study also made use of these data, one on T cells expressing NK-cell markers. As that study records: Making the TCR beta cDNA relied on 5'RACE template switching with UMIs.

The sequencing here drew on PBMCs from blood, taken on the day of vaccination. The receptor set was obtained from a man in his fifties or sixties who received an inactivated influenza vaccine.

This clonotype has at least ten counts. This sequence joins TRBV5-1 and TRBJ2-3; 9 positions agree with TRBD1. This CDR3 contains 15 residues. Germline CDR1 and CDR2: SGHRS and YFSETQ. Trimming took 0 bases from V and 3 from J; bases not matched to a gene: 2. CDR3 residues: CASSLAGTGTDTQYF. CDR3 sequence (DNA): TGCGCCAGCAGCTTGGCCGGGACAGGGACAGATACGCAGTATTTT.

The chain joins TRBV20-1 to TRBJ2-2; 7 bases match TRBD1. Germline loops: CDR1 DFQATT, CDR2 SNEGSKA (reference sequence). The CDR3 sequence is 14 residues long. Trimming took 6 bases from V and 3 from J; bases not matched to a gene: 7. The CDR3 here is CSAPTGSYTGELFF. The CDR3 bases are TGCAGTGCACCGACAGGGTCCTACACCGGGGAGCTGTTTTTT.

This clonotype came up many times. The rearrangement links TRBV12-3 or TRBV12-4 to TRBJ2-4; D is uncertain. Deletions cut 5 bases from V and 6 bases from J, with 14 bases between. The CDR3 is 14 residues long. CDR3 amino acids: CASSPTRTVNIQYF. The DNA of the CDR3 is TGTGCCAGCAGTCCCACCCGGACCGTAAACATTCAGTACTTC.

The CDR3, as DNA: TGCAGCGTTGACGGGACAGGGGGCCGGTATGGCTACACCTTC. Protein: CSVDGTGGRYGYTF. The V and J genes are TRBV29-1 and TRBJ1-2, with TRBD1 matching 12 bases. The CDR3 runs to 14 residues. The J segment lost 5 bases and the V segment lost 3 bases, leaving 4 bases of the junction unmatched. Germline CDR1 and CDR2: SQVTM and ANQGSEA.

CDR3 in amino acids: CASSFIAGGPTGELFF. The CDR3 DNA sequence: TGTGCCAGCAGCTTCATAGCGGGAGGCCCAACCGGGGAGCTGTTTTTT. The chain combines TRBV5-4 with TRBJ2-2; 10 bases are a match to TRBD2. V dropped 2 bases and J dropped 5; count of bases not matched to a gene: 6. CDR3 length: 16 residues. Germline lookup yields CDR1 SGHNT and CDR2 YYREEE (reference sequence).

The genes are TRBV5-3 and TRBJ2-3; D is undetermined. TRBV5-3 belongs to the ORF category, with a function that is uncertain. The CDR3 totals 12 residues. V was clipped by 9 bases and J by 6 bases, with 14 bases between them. The CDR3: CAMGPGLDTQYF. The CDR3 nucleotides read TGTGCCATGGGCCCTGGGCTCGATACGCAGTATTTT.

This clonotype was counted only a few times. The rearrangement links TRBV12-3 or TRBV12-4 to TRBJ2-1; 8 nucleotides match TRBD2. V gave up 5 bases and J gave up 8 bases; unmatched junction bases: 8. CDR3 length: 14 residues. CDR3 DNA sequence: TGTGCCAGCAGTACTAGCGGAGCCTCTTATGAGCAGTTCTTC. Translated: CASSTSGASYEQFF.

This clonotype was seen a handful of times. The V and J genes are TRBV12-3 or TRBV12-4 and TRBJ2-7; 12 bases are a match to TRBD2. Trimming at V came to 6 bases and at J to 0 bases, leaving 3 bases not matched to a gene. This CDR3 spans 15 amino acids. The chain's CDR3 is CASRLAGGNSYEQYF. CDR3 coding DNA: TGTGCCAGCAGACTAGCGGGAGGAAACTCCTACGAGCAGTACTTC.

This clonotype was counted only a few times. V is TRBV12-3 or TRBV12-4 and J is TRBJ2-4; TRBD2 is a possible D gene (6 bases). The CDR3 length is 17 residues. Between the trimmed V and J ends, which lost 7 bases and 3 bases, there was a span of 22 bases. CDR3 region: CASTQTPAGLGKNIQYF. Written as DNA, the CDR3 is TGTGCCAGCACCCAGACCCCCGCGGGACTGGGCAAAAACATTCAGTACTTC.

The CDR3 sequence is CASSPQADRLKETQYF. Here the CDR3 DNA reads TGTGCCAGCAGTCCCCAGGCAGACAGATTGAAAGAGACCCAGTACTTC. The chain combines TRBV27 with TRBJ2-5; tentative D call: TRBD1 (5 bases). Germline V gene sequence: CDR1 MNHEY, CDR2 SMNVEV (reference sequence). V shed 5 bases and J shed 3 bases, with 19 bases lying between them. The CDR3 extends over 16 amino acids.

This clonotype was counted many times. The V call is TRBV29-1, the J call TRBJ2-7; 9 bases match TRBD2. Germline lookup yields CDR1 SQVTM and CDR2 ANQGSEA. The CDR3 is 14 amino acids. Trimming removed 2 bases from V and 4 bases from J; junction bases left unmatched: 6. The CDR3 region is CSVESLAGSYEQYF. In nucleotides, the CDR3 is TGCAGCGTTGAAAGCCTAGCGGGAAGTTACGAGCAGTACTTC.

This clonotype occurred a few times. The V call is TRBV9, the J call TRBJ2-1, with 10 bases lining up with TRBD2. The ends lost 0 bases at V and 4 bases at J; junction bases unmatched: 13. Germline V gene sequence: CDR1 SGDLS, CDR2 YYNGEE. This CDR3 spans 19 amino acids. The CDR3 sequence is CASSVGISGRSNIYNEQFF. CDR3 coding DNA: TGTGCCAGCAGCGTAGGAATTAGCGGGAGGTCTAATATTTACAATGAGCAGTTCTTC.

The rearrangement joins TRBV6-2 or TRBV6-3 to TRBJ2-6, with D unclear. This CDR3 spans 15 amino acids. Germline CDR1 reads MNHEY; CDR2 reads SVGEGT. Trimming pared 3 bases from V and 2 bases from J, leaving 8 bases between. The DNA of the CDR3 is TGTGCCAGCAGTTATTGGAAAACTGGGGCCAACGTCCTGACTTTC. Amino acids: CASSYWKTGANVLTF.

This clonotype was seen repeatedly, ten times or more. This rearrangement joins TRBV5-1 to TRBJ2-1; D unclear. Germline V gene lookup returns CDR1 SGHRS and CDR2 YFSETQ. The CDR3 totals 15 residues. V was pared by 0 bases and J by 1 base, with 8 bases between. CDR3: CASSLGQTSYNEQFF. The CDR3 DNA reads as TGCGCCAGCAGCTTGGGGCAGACTTCCTACAATGAGCAGTTCTTC.

This clonotype has ten or more counts. In DNA, the CDR3 is TGTGCCAGCAGTTTAGCGGGACTACCCGAAGGTGAGCAGTTCTTC. The encoded protein is CASSLAGLPEGEQFF. The J gene is TRBJ2-1, the V gene TRBV12-3 or TRBV12-4; TRBD2 agrees at 7 bases. Germline trimming cut 0 bases from V and 9 bases from J; bases unmatched to any gene: 8. The CDR3 extends over 15 amino acids.

This rearrangement joins TRBV15 to TRBJ2-7; 13 bases match TRBD2. J lost 6 bases, V lost 1 base, and 12 bases had no gene match. Per the germline V gene, CDR1 is LNHNV and CDR2 is YYDKDF (reference sequence). The CDR3 runs 18 residues. In DNA, the CDR3 is TGTGCCACCAGCAGAGGTCCCTTTGGGACTAGCGGGACAGTCGAGCAGTACTTC. Translated, it gives CATSRGPFGTSGTVEQYF.

This clonotype has just a few counts. The chain combines TRBV7-2 with TRBJ2-7; D gene ambiguous. V was pared by 8 bases and J by 1 base, with 12 bases between. The CDR3 consists of 13 residues. Germline V gene data show CDR1 as SGHTA and CDR2 as FQGNSA. The CDR3 DNA is TGTGCCAGCGGAACCTCTACTTCCTACGAGCAGTACTTC. It is translated as CASGTSTSYEQYF. Together with reference TRBV7-2 and TRBJ2-7, the CDR3 gives the full variable domain: GAGVSQSPSNKVTEKGKDVELRCDPISGHTALYWYRQSLGQGLEFLIYFQGNSAPDKSGLPSDRFSAERTGGSVSTLTIQRTQQEDSAVYLCASGTSTSYEQYFGPGTRLTVT.

The chain links TRBV2 to TRBJ2-4, with D unresolved. The germline CDR1 and CDR2 sequences are SNHLY and FYNNEI. The CDR3 is 16 amino acids. V was shortened by 2 bases and J by 0 bases, with 11 bases between the two germline ends. The chain's CDR3 is CASSESAGLAKNIQYF. The CDR3, as DNA: TGTGCCAGCAGTGAAAGTGCTGGGTTAGCCAAAAACATTCAGTACTTC.

As DNA, the CDR3 is TGTGCCTGGAGTTTCGCAGGGGGCGATGGCTACACCTTC. Its protein product is CAWSFAGGDGYTF. The J gene is TRBJ1-2, the V gene TRBV30, with 8 bases that match TRBD1. J lost 6 bases, V lost 2 bases, and 5 bases had no gene match. The CDR3 covers 13 residues. Germline assignment: CDR1 GTSNPN and CDR2 SVGIG (reference sequence).

The chain is built from TRBV5-1 and TRBJ2-4; 8 bases are shared with TRBD1. The J segment lost 1 base and the V segment lost 5 bases, leaving 11 bases of the junction unmatched. The CDR3 spans 17 residues. Germline V gene data show CDR1 as SGHRS and CDR2 as YFSETQ. The CDR3, as DNA: TGCGCCAGCAGTAAGACAGGGGTTGTGAGGGCCAAAAACATTCAGTACTTC. This sequence encodes CASSKTGVVRAKNIQYF.

This clonotype was picked up a small number of times. CDR3 DNA: TGTGCCAGCAGCCTCCATAGTGTCCAAGAGACCCAGTACTTC. It translates to CASSLHSVQETQYF. The chain couples TRBV28 to TRBJ2-5; D is ambiguous. V was pared by 6 bases and J by 1 base, with 12 bases between. In germline, CDR1 is MDHEN, CDR2 SYDVKM. The CDR3 is 14 residues long.

The chain carries TRBV18 and TRBJ2-7; TRBD1 matches 9 bases. The J segment lost 2 bases and the V segment lost 0 bases, leaving 11 bases of the junction unmatched. Germline CDR1 KGHSH, CDR2 LQKENI. The CDR3 contains 18 residues. The CDR3 DNA reads as TGTGCCAGCTCACCACCGCCTGGATCGGGACAGGGCCCCTACGAGCAGTACTTC. Translation: CASSPPPGSGQGPYEQYF.